The 29 T cell receptor beta chains reported below all come from one sample, sequenced in a study of T cells in tuberculosis. TCRdb's table, derived via immunoSEQ multiplex PCR, lists solely in-frame clones and lacks some. In the table there are 30,000 to 35,000 clones, 80% to 95% of which are singletons. The sample was PBMCs. Receptors were obtained from a donor aged 10-29 years with latent tuberculosis or without tuberculosis infection.

The chain couples TRBV4-1 to TRBJ1-2; 8 bases are shared with TRBD1. V shed 4 bases, J shed 8 bases, and the junction held 9 bases outside the gene matches. The germline gives CDR1 MGHRA, CDR2 YSYEKL. CDR3 length: 14 residues. CDR3 loop: CASSLGQGAGGYTF. The CDR3 DNA follows: TGCGCCAGCAGCCTAGGACAGGGAGCGGGCGGCTACACCTTC.

The chain employs TRBV19 and TRBJ2-1; 9 bases agree with TRBD2. The CDR3 has 15 residues. J was trimmed by 3 bases and V by 7 bases; bases with no gene match: 7. Germline V gene sequence: CDR1 LNHDA, CDR2 SQIVND (reference sequence). Written as DNA, the CDR3 is TGTGCCAGTACGTTAGCGGGAGAAGGCTACAATGAGCAGTTCTTC. Translated, it gives CASTLAGEGYNEQFF.

The chain employs TRBV28 and TRBJ1-4; weak D call: TRBD1 (6 bases). CDR3 length: 15 residues. With 2 bases removed from V and 4 bases from J, the gap between germline ends came to 11 bases. The germline V gene has CDR1 MDHEN and CDR2 SYDVKM. The CDR3 loop reads CASSLIRGGNEKLFF. CDR3 DNA: TGTGCCAGCAGTTTAATCAGGGGCGGTAATGAAAAACTGTTTTTT.

This clone was counted a few times. Here the CDR3 DNA reads TGTGCCAGCAGCCCCGGGGACAGGGAGTACCAAGAGACCCAGTACTTC. Translated, it gives CASSPGDREYQETQYF. This sequence joins TRBV11-2 and TRBJ2-5; TRBD1 matches at 9 bases. Germline CDR1 is SGHAT and CDR2 is FQNNGV. Trimming removed 5 bases from V and 0 bases from J; junction bases left unmatched: 7. The CDR3 is made up of 16 amino acids.

The chain couples TRBV7-9 to TRBJ1-6; D gene unclear. This CDR3 region has 18 residues. The germline V and J ends were trimmed by 2 bases and 0 bases, with 14 bases remaining between them. Germline CDR1 is SEHNR and CDR2 is FQNEAQ (reference sequence). This CDR3 is CASSLRRAGSSYNSPLHF. The CDR3 bases are TGTGCCAGCAGCTTACGTCGGGCGGGGAGCTCCTATAATTCACCCCTCCACTTT.

CDR3 loop: CASSLWSGENTEAFF. The CDR3 DNA reads TGCGCCAGCAGCTTGTGGTCAGGGGAGAACACTGAAGCTTTCTTT. The J gene is TRBJ1-1, the V gene TRBV5-1; D might be TRBD1 (6 bases). CDR1 and CDR2 (germline): SGHRS, YFSETQ. The V gene lost 1 base and the J gene lost 1 base, with 11 bases spanning the gap. CDR3 length: 15 residues.

V is TRBV29-1 and J is TRBJ2-5; D perhaps matches TRBD2 (5 bases). V dropped 5 bases and J dropped 0 bases, with 13 bases sitting between them. The germline V gene has CDR1 SQVTM and CDR2 ANQGSEA. CDR3 length equals 14 residues. The CDR3 DNA follows: TGCAGCGTTAAAACAATGGGAGACCAAGAGACCCAGTACTTC. This encodes CSVKTMGDQETQYF.

The J gene is TRBJ1-1, the V gene TRBV19; a weak D match, TRBD1 (5 bases). CDR1 and CDR2 (germline): LNHDA, SQIVND (reference sequence). The germline V and J ends were trimmed by 5 bases and 8 bases, with 9 bases remaining between them. The CDR3 is 11 residues long. DNA of the CDR3: TGTGCCAGTAGTCGACAGAGGGAAGCTTTCTTT. It translates to CASSRQREAFF.

This clone was found once. The CDR3 loop reads CASSYLSGAPIRELFF. The CDR3 DNA reads as TGTGCCAGCAGTTACCTAAGCGGGGCGCCTATCAGGGAGCTGTTTTTT. The V and J genes are TRBV6-6 and TRBJ2-2; 7 positions agree with TRBD2. The V gene's germline CDR1 is MNHNY and CDR2 SVGAGI (reference sequence). The CDR3 totals 16 residues. Trimming at V came to 2 bases and at J to 9 bases, leaving 12 bases not matched to a gene.

This clone showed up just once. The chain has TRBV28 and TRBJ2-7; D might be TRBD1 (6 bases). Germline assignment: CDR1 MDHEN and CDR2 SYDVKM. V dropped 3 bases and J dropped 2 bases, with 35 bases sitting between them. The CDR3 runs to 22 residues. In DNA, the CDR3 is TGTGCCAGCAGTTTTAGTGGGGTCGAAAAACCGACACAGGGATCGGGACCCTACGAGCAGTACTTC. Amino acid sequence: CASSFSGVEKPTQGSGPYEQYF.

The gene calls are TRBV27 and TRBJ1-5, with D unresolved. Germline CDR1 is MNHEY and CDR2 is SMNVEV (reference sequence). The CDR3 spans 18 residues. With 2 bases removed from V and 1 base from J, the gap between germline ends came to 18 bases. In DNA, the CDR3 is TGTGCCAGCAGTTTACGGGTGCCTATGCCTGGGAGCAATCAGCCCCAGCATTTT. Translating it yields CASSLRVPMPGSNQPQHF.

The chain links TRBV5-5 to TRBJ1-3; perhaps TRBD1 as D (5 bases). V gave up 4 bases and J gave up 2 bases, with 13 bases separating them. CDR1 is SGHKS and CDR2 is YYEKEE in the germline V gene (reference sequence). The CDR3 runs 15 residues. CDR3 in amino acids: CASSLDIMTGNTIYF. The CDR3, as DNA: TGTGCCAGCAGCCTGGACATCATGACTGGAAACACCATATATTTT.

The chain couples TRBV11-3 to TRBJ2-7; 8 positions agree with TRBD2. V shed 0 bases and J 3 bases; nucleotides not matched to a gene: 4. Germline CDR1 is SGHNT and CDR2 is YENEEA. This CDR3 is built from 15 residues. The CDR3 nucleotides read TGTGCCAGCAGCTTAGAAGCGGGAGCCTTCTACGAGCAGTACTTC. Amino acid sequence: CASSLEAGAFYEQYF.

The CDR3 spells CASSGGPGGAPEAFF. The CDR3 DNA is TGCGCCAGCAGCGGGGGTCCAGGGGGCGCCCCTGAAGCTTTCTTT. The J gene is TRBJ1-1, the V gene TRBV5-1; 8 bases line up with TRBD1. Germline CDR1 and CDR2: SGHRS and YFSETQ. The V segment lost 4 bases and the J segment 6 bases; nucleotides outside the gene matches: 11. The length of the CDR3 is 15 residues.

The gene calls are TRBV4-1 and TRBJ1-2; 8 bases are a match to TRBD1. The CDR3 is 14 residues long. V gave up 6 bases and J gave up 1 base; unmatched junction bases: 4. CDR1 is MGHRA and CDR2 is YSYEKL in the germline V gene. CDR3 in DNA: TGCGCCAGCAGACGGACAGGGAATAACTATGGCTACACCTTC. Protein: CASRRTGNNYGYTF.

This clone was seen only a few times. The chain recombines TRBV5-1 with TRBJ1-1; D possibly corresponds to TRBD1 (6 bases). CDR3 size: 17 residues. V was pared by 3 bases and J by 0 bases, with 18 bases between. CDR1 and CDR2 from the germline V gene are SGHRS and YFSETQ. CDR3 sequence: CASSSRGGGFMNTEAFF. For the CDR3, the DNA is TGCGCCAGCAGCTCCCGGGGGGGCGGGTTCATGAACACTGAAGCTTTCTTT.

The chain carries TRBV28 and TRBJ2-7; the match to TRBD1 covers 7 bases. With V trimmed by 7 bases and J by 3 bases, 12 bases remained unmatched. This CDR3 contains 15 residues. Germline CDR1 reads MDHEN; CDR2 reads SYDVKM. Here the CDR3 reads CASTAFQGGGYEQYF. CDR3 sequence (DNA): TGTGCCAGCACCGCCTTTCAAGGGGGCGGCTACGAGCAGTACTTC.

This clone was observed a handful of times. Written as DNA, the CDR3 is TGTGCCAGTAGTATGTCCGGGACAGACTACGAGCAGTACTTC. Translated: CASSMSGTDYEQYF. This sequence joins TRBV19 and TRBJ2-7; 7 bases fit TRBD1. CDR1 is LNHDA, CDR2 SQIVND, per germline (reference sequence). The J segment lost 3 bases and the V segment lost 3 bases, leaving 5 bases of the junction unmatched. The CDR3 length is 14 residues.

This chain connects TRBV7-2 to TRBJ2-7, with 9 nucleotides matching TRBD1. The V and J ends lost 5 bases and 4 bases, in that order; junction bases with no gene match: 6. This CDR3 is built from 14 residues. CDR1 and CDR2 (germline): SGHTA, FQGNSA. CDR3 sequence (DNA): TGTGCCAGCAGCGAACCGGGACAGGGTTACGAGCAGTACTTC. It yields the protein CASSEPGQGYEQYF. Using reference TRBV7-2 and TRBJ2-7 for the parts outside the CDR3, the full variable domain is GAGVSQSPSNKVTEKGKDVELRCDPISGHTALYWYRQSLGQGLEFLIYFQGNSAPDKSGLPSDRFSAERTGGSVSTLTIQRTQQEDSAVYLCASSEPGQGYEQYFGPGTRLTVT.

This clone was seen once. The rearrangement uses TRBV19 and TRBJ1-2; 9 nucleotides match TRBD1. CDR1 and CDR2 (germline): LNHDA, SQIVND (reference sequence). The trim removed 6 bases at V and 2 bases at J, leaving 7 bases unmatched. This CDR3 has 15 amino acids. DNA of the CDR3: TGTGCCAGTAGACTTGTTGGACAGGGGAACTATGGCTACACCTTC. This sequence encodes CASRLVGQGNYGYTF. The full variable domain, rest sourced from reference TRBV19 and TRBJ1-2, is DGGITQSPKYLFRKEGQNVTLSCEQNLNHDAMYWYRQDPGQGLRLIYYSQIVNDFQKGDIAEGYSVSREKKESFPLTVTSAQKNPTAFYLCASRLVGQGNYGYTFGSGTRLTVV.

The table lists this clone with a count of one. The J gene is TRBJ2-1, the V gene TRBV5-7, with a weak D call TRBD2 (5 bases). TRBV5-7 is annotated as an ORF whose role is uncertain. Trimming stripped 0 bases from V and 8 bases from J, with 15 bases between. The length of the CDR3 is 15 residues. In nucleotides, the CDR3 is TGTGCCAGCAGCTTGGGCTGTCTAGCCGGGGATGAGCAGTTCTTC. Translated: CASSLGCLAGDEQFF.

The chain recombines TRBV23-1 with TRBJ1-3; D remains ambiguous. TRBV23-1 carries the ORF label, with uncertain function. The CDR3 contains 13 residues. V was pared by 2 bases and J by 7 bases, with 9 bases between. CDR3 residues: CASSQVLGNTIYF. The CDR3 nucleotides are TGCGCCAGCAGTCAAGTGCTTGGCAACACCATATATTTT.

The chain is built from TRBV15 and TRBJ1-1; no definite D call. V gave up 3 bases and J gave up 4 bases, with 15 bases separating them. Germline V gives CDR1 LNHNV, CDR2 YYDKDF (reference sequence). The CDR3 loop spans 15 amino acids. The CDR3 loop is CATSSMRGKGTEAFF. The CDR3 DNA reads as TGTGCCACCAGCAGCATGAGAGGGAAGGGCACTGAAGCTTTCTTT.

The chain combines TRBV6-5 with TRBJ1-2, with TRBD1 as a possible D gene (6 bases). The CDR3 consists of 14 residues. V lost 8 bases to trimming and J lost 4 bases, with 17 bases between them. In germline, CDR1 is MNHEY, CDR2 SVGAGI. The CDR3 sequence is CASSDTGILYGYTF. The CDR3 DNA reads TGTGCCAGCTCTGACACAGGGATCCTCTATGGCTACACCTTC.

The V call is TRBV5-1, the J call TRBJ2-3; no clear D. The CDR3 is made up of 15 amino acids. The V gene's germline CDR1 is SGHRS and CDR2 YFSETQ. The V end was cut by 4 bases, the J end by 1 base, with 13 bases between. The DNA of the CDR3 is TGCGCCAGCAGCACCTACCTGAAAGGCACAGATACGCAGTATTTT. Residues: CASSTYLKGTDTQYF. The full variable domain, in which reference TRBV5-1 and TRBJ2-3 provide the parts outside the CDR3, is KAGVTQTPRYLIKTRGQQVTLSCSPISGHRSVSWYQQTPGQGLQFLFEYFSETQRNKGNFPGRFSGRQFSNSRSEMNVSTLELGDSALYLCASSTYLKGTDTQYFGPGTRLTVL.

V and J are TRBV9 and TRBJ1-1; perhaps TRBD1 as D (6 bases). Trimming removed 0 bases at V and 3 bases at J, with 12 bases between. CDR3 length equals 15 residues. Looked up from germline, CDR1 is SGDLS and CDR2 is YYNGEE. DNA of the CDR3: TGTGCCAGCAGCGTAGGAGGGGGAGTGGACACTGAAGCTTTCTTT. It specifies CASSVGGGVDTEAFF.

The genes are TRBV27 and TRBJ1-1; 12 bases map to TRBD1. The V segment lost 5 bases and the J segment 5 bases; nucleotides outside the gene matches: 6. The germline CDR1 and CDR2 sequences are MNHEY and SMNVEV (reference sequence). The CDR3 is 15 amino acids. The CDR3 protein is CASSTGTGGGTEAFF. The CDR3 nucleotides read TGTGCCAGCAGTACTGGGACAGGGGGCGGAACTGAAGCTTTCTTT.

The V call is TRBV28, the J call TRBJ1-2; tentative D call: TRBD1 (6 bases). From germline, CDR1 is MDHEN and CDR2 SYDVKM. The CDR3 has 13 amino acids. In nucleotides, the CDR3 is TGTGCAATCGGACAGAGAACTAACTATGGCTACACCTTC. Translated: CAIGQRTNYGYTF.

This chain connects TRBV18 to TRBJ2-7; a weak D match, TRBD2 (5 bases). This CDR3 has 16 residues. The V end was cut by 3 bases, the J end by 2 bases, with 17 bases between. Germline loops: CDR1 KGHSH, CDR2 LQKENI. The CDR3 sequence: CASSPSRPSPPYEQYF. In DNA, the CDR3 is TGTGCCAGCTCACCTAGCCGCCCTAGCCCTCCCTACGAGCAGTACTTC.